These 31 T cell receptor beta chains share one sample of origin, sequenced in a study of cytomegalovirus exposure and HLA in healthy donors. Primers for the PCR totalled 60 Vbeta and 13 Jbeta. Sequencing was performed with immunoSEQ multiplex PCR; in TCRdb, only in-frame clones are kept and a portion is missing. The data hold approximately 270,000 clones, with 80% observed a single time. The sample comprised PBMCs. The receptors were gathered from a girl aged 2 to 10 in good health and CMV-seronegative.

The chain links TRBV5-6 to TRBJ1-4; 12 bases match TRBD1. Germline CDR1 SGHDT, CDR2 YYEEEE. The trim removed 4 bases at V and 7 bases at J, leaving 11 bases unmatched. CDR3 size: 17 residues. CDR3 protein: CASSPGQGAGAGEKLFF. The CDR3 region has the DNA TGTGCCAGCAGCCCGGGACAGGGGGCCGGGGCAGGTGAAAAACTGTTTTTT.

CDR3: CASSPGTANQPQHF. The CDR3 coding sequence is TGTGCCAGCTCACCAGGGACAGCCAATCAGCCCCAGCATTTT. This chain uses TRBV18 with TRBJ1-5; TRBD1 matches 7 bases. Germline CDR1 is KGHSH and CDR2 is LQKENI. V lost 2 bases to trimming and J lost 3 bases; unmatched junction nucleotides: 1. This CDR3 is 14 amino acids long.

The rearrangement links TRBV7-2 to TRBJ2-3, with D uncertain. The CDR3 contains 17 residues. Germline CDR1 is SGHTA and CDR2 is FQGNSA. The V gene lost 5 bases and the J gene lost 6 bases, with 24 bases spanning the gap. CDR3 amino acids: CASSRSFEATNRDTQYF. Here the CDR3 DNA reads TGTGCCAGCAGCCGATCATTCGAGGCTACAAACCGTGATACGCAGTATTTT.

J is TRBJ1-1 and V is TRBV5-6; D is undetermined. V lost 1 base and J 4 bases, leaving 11 bases between the germline ends. The CDR3 is made up of 14 amino acids. Germline-derived CDR1 and CDR2 are SGHDT and YYEEEE. CDR3 sequence (DNA): TGTGCCAGCAGCTTGATATCAGGAGGCACTGAAGCTTTCTTT. Protein sequence: CASSLISGGTEAFF.

The chain couples TRBV6-1 to TRBJ2-2, with TRBD1 matching 7 bases. V was pared by 7 bases and J by 0 bases, with 2 bases of the junction left unmatched. This CDR3 has 14 amino acids. Per the germline V gene, CDR1 is MNHNS and CDR2 is SASEGT. The CDR3 nucleotides read TGTGCCAGCAAACAGGGGACGAACACCGGGGAGCTGTTTTTT. Translation gives CASKQGTNTGELFF.

This chain uses TRBV11-2 with TRBJ1-2, with unresolved D. Germline CDR1 SGHAT, CDR2 FQNNGV. The CDR3 loop spans 15 amino acids. With 1 base removed from V and 5 bases from J, the gap between germline ends came to 14 bases. Here the CDR3 reads CASSLGALPRYGYTF. In nucleotides, the CDR3 is TGTGCCAGCAGCTTAGGGGCCCTCCCCCGATATGGCTACACCTTC. The entire variable domain, with the rest obtained from reference TRBV11-2 and TRBJ1-2, is as follows: EAGVAQSPRYKIIEKRQSVAFWCNPISGHATLYWYQQILGQGPKLLIQFQNNGVVDDSQLPKDRFSAERLKGVDSTLKIQPAKLEDSAVYLCASSLGALPRYGYTFGSGTRLTVV.

This chain uses TRBV4-2 with TRBJ2-1; 14 bases line up with TRBD2. The CDR3 loop spans 20 amino acids. The V and J ends lost 2 bases and 4 bases, in that order; junction bases with no gene match: 13. From germline, CDR1 is LGHNA and CDR2 YNFKEQ. DNA of the CDR3: TGTGCCAGCAGCCAAAGGCCCAGGGGGACTAGCGGGAGCATATACAATGAGCAGTTCTTC. Translating gives CASSQRPRGTSGSIYNEQFF.

The genes are TRBV11-2 and TRBJ1-1, with 8 bases fitting TRBD1. V trimming: 4 bases; J trimming: 11 bases; junction bases outside the gene matches: 15. CDR1 is SGHAT, CDR2 FQNNGV, per germline. This CDR3 contains 15 residues. CDR3: CASSWGGRGQGNAFF. The CDR3 DNA is TGTGCCAGCAGCTGGGGGGGGAGAGGACAGGGCAATGCTTTCTTT.

The rearrangement uses TRBV7-3 and TRBJ2-3; 12 bases match TRBD2. The V segment lost 5 bases and the J segment 5 bases; nucleotides outside the gene matches: 11. This CDR3 is 17 amino acids long. Germline V gives CDR1 SGHTA, CDR2 FQGTGA. The CDR3 reads CASSNSLAGGLEDTQYF. The CDR3 nucleotides read TGTGCCAGCAGCAACAGTCTAGCGGGGGGGCTGGAAGATACGCAGTATTTT.

The chain joins TRBV6-6 to TRBJ1-2, with D unresolved. The germline gives CDR1 MNHNY, CDR2 SVGAGI (reference sequence). V lost 2 bases and J 4 bases, leaving 2 bases between the germline ends. The CDR3 is made up of 11 amino acids. The CDR3 DNA reads as TGTGCCAGCAGTTACCTCTATGGCTACACCTTC. It yields the protein CASSYLYGYTF.

A word on this clone: Other DNA sequences in this specimen translate into the identical CDR3. The genes are TRBV9 and TRBJ1-2; D gene uncertain. Per germline, CDR1 SGDLS and CDR2 YYNGEE. Between the trimmed V and J ends, which lost 0 bases and 1 base, there was a span of 7 bases. This CDR3 is built from 14 residues. As DNA, the CDR3 is TGTGCCAGCAGCGTAGGAGGCGGTAACTATGGCTACACCTTC. Translated, it gives CASSVGGGNYGYTF.

The CDR3 DNA is TGTGCCAGCAGTTTACACAGGTCCTACGAGCAGTACTTC. As protein: CASSLHRSYEQYF. The genes are TRBV27 and TRBJ2-7; D is perhaps TRBD1 (5 bases). The ends were cut back, 2 bases at V and 1 base at J, with 6 bases in the middle. The CDR3 spans 13 residues. Germline-derived CDR1 and CDR2 are MNHEY and SMNVEV (reference sequence).

This clone was observed once. The rearrangement links TRBV27 to TRBJ1-1, with TRBD1 identical over 12 bases. V was pared by 5 bases and J by 4 bases, with 11 bases of the junction left unmatched. Germline V lookup: CDR1 MNHEY, CDR2 SMNVEV (reference sequence). CDR3 size: 17 residues. CDR3 region: CASSGYGTGGAGTEAFF. DNA for the CDR3: TGTGCCAGCAGTGGTTACGGGACAGGGGGCGCCGGCACTGAAGCTTTCTTT.

This chain links TRBV6-4 with TRBJ1-1, with D perhaps TRBD1 (6 bases). The V gene's germline CDR1 is MRHNA and CDR2 SNTAGT. The CDR3 is 18 amino acids. Trimming shortened V by 6 bases and J by 2 bases, and 25 bases separated the two germline ends. The CDR3 DNA sequence: TGTGCCAGCAGGACAGGTTTGGGGGGGCGCGGGGTTAACACTGAAGCTTTCTTT. Translating it yields CASRTGLGGRGVNTEAFF.

As DNA, the CDR3 is TGTGCCAGCAGCCCGGGACTAGCGGGAGTACTGACCTACGAGCAGTACTTC. It translates to CASSPGLAGVLTYEQYF. The V call is TRBV5-6, the J call TRBJ2-7; 14 bases fit TRBD2. Germline loops: CDR1 SGHDT, CDR2 YYEEEE. The V gene end was trimmed by 4 bases and the J gene end by 2 bases; junction bases not matched to a gene: 8. The CDR3 contains 17 residues.

The chain carries TRBV7-2 and TRBJ1-3, with 10 bases lining up with TRBD1. The CDR3 runs to 15 residues. Trimming removed 3 bases from V and 1 base from J; junction bases left unmatched: 0. Germline CDR1 reads SGHTA; CDR2 reads FQGNSA. The CDR3 protein is CASSLDRGSGNTIYF. CDR3 in DNA: TGTGCCAGCAGCTTGGACAGGGGGTCTGGAAACACCATATATTTT.

This clone was recorded once. V and J are TRBV6-1 and TRBJ1-5; D remains ambiguous. The CDR3 length is 13 residues. V shed 1 base and J shed 7 bases, with 8 bases lying between them. The V gene's germline CDR1 is MNHNS and CDR2 SASEGT. DNA for the CDR3: TGTGCCAGCAGTGAAGTGGGGAGACAGCCCCAGCATTTT. Protein sequence: CASSEVGRQPQHF.

V gene TRBV5-1 combines with J gene TRBJ1-1, with 9 bases that match TRBD1. V was pared by 4 bases and J by 6 bases, with 10 bases of the junction left unmatched. The CDR3 length is 15 residues. Germline assignment: CDR1 SGHRS and CDR2 YFSETQ. The CDR3 region has the DNA TGCGCCAGCAGCGGCACACAGGGGGCGGGGGCTGAAGCTTTCTTT. This encodes CASSGTQGAGAEAFF.

This rearrangement joins TRBV30 to TRBJ2-3, with D hard to call. Trimming removed 0 bases from V and 5 bases from J, with 3 bases in between. The CDR3 runs 11 residues. CDR1 and CDR2 (germline): GTSNPN, SVGIG (reference sequence). The CDR3 coding sequence is TGTGCCTGGAGTGTACTAGATACGCAGTATTTT. It encodes CAWSVLDTQYF.

This chain joins TRBV27 and TRBJ1-2; D is possibly TRBD1 (5 bases). The germline V gene encodes CDR1 MNHEY and CDR2 SMNVEV (reference sequence). The CDR3 sequence is 13 residues long. With 4 bases removed from V and 7 bases from J, the gap between germline ends came to 13 bases. CDR3 sequence reads: CASSYQGGGGYTF. CDR3 coding DNA: TGTGCCAGCAGTTACCAGGGCGGGGGTGGCTACACCTTC.

The chain recombines TRBV19 with TRBJ2-2, with 9 bases aligning to TRBD2. Germline CDR1 and CDR2: LNHDA and SQIVND (reference sequence). CDR3 length equals 15 residues. After removal of 7 bases from V and 3 bases from J, the junction contained 6 bases not matched to a gene. The CDR3 loop is CASMRTSAHTGELFF. The CDR3 DNA sequence: TGTGCCAGTATGAGGACTAGCGCGCACACCGGGGAGCTGTTTTTT.

The chain uses TRBV11-2 and TRBJ2-7; D gene unclear. In germline, CDR1 is SGHAT, CDR2 FQNNGV. V was pared by 5 bases and J by 3 bases, with 8 bases between. This CDR3 is built from 12 residues. CDR3 in DNA: TGTGCCAGCAGCCTTACTGGCTACGAGCAGTACTTC. This sequence encodes CASSLTGYEQYF.

The chain carries TRBV7-9 and TRBJ1-3; maybe TRBD1 (6 bases). CDR1 is SEHNR, CDR2 FQNEAQ, per germline (reference sequence). The V and J ends lost 6 bases and 2 bases respectively, with 11 bases between them. This CDR3 region has 14 residues. CDR3 nucleotides: TGTGCCAGCAGTTTTCAGGGGCCTGGAAACACCATATATTTT. Translating gives CASSFQGPGNTIYF.

This sequence joins TRBV28 and TRBJ1-1; 8 bases agree with TRBD1. The CDR3 runs to 15 residues. Losses at the gene ends were 6 bases for V and 1 base for J; bases not matched to a gene: 7. The germline V gene encodes CDR1 MDHEN and CDR2 SYDVKM. The CDR3, as DNA: TGTGCCAGCAGGTCCAGGGGGCGGCAGAACACTGAAGCTTTCTTT. This translates into CASRSRGRQNTEAFF.

V gene TRBV28 combines with J gene TRBJ2-7; 7 nucleotides match TRBD1. V lost 9 bases, J lost 2 bases, and 7 bases stayed unmatched. Per the germline V gene, CDR1 is MDHEN and CDR2 is SYDVKM. The CDR3 contains 13 residues. CDR3 residues: CASTTGLAYEQYF. The CDR3 DNA reads as TGTGCCAGTACGACAGGGCTCGCCTACGAGCAGTACTTC.

This clone was observed a few times. The gene calls are TRBV2 and TRBJ1-4; 8 bases fit TRBD1. Germline V gene data show CDR1 as SNHLY and CDR2 as FYNNEI. The CDR3 is 16 residues long. With V trimmed by 6 bases and J by 0 bases, 6 bases remained unmatched. The CDR3 sequence: CASSGTGPATNEKLFF. CDR3 bases: TGTGCCAGCAGCGGGACAGGCCCTGCAACTAATGAAAAACTGTTTTTT.

This clone was found a few times. This sequence joins TRBV28 and TRBJ1-2; the match to TRBD1 covers 12 bases. Germline loops: CDR1 MDHEN, CDR2 SYDVKM. V gave up 3 bases and J gave up 2 bases; unmatched junction bases: 7. This CDR3 comprises 17 residues. The chain's CDR3 is CASSLPGQGAVNYGYTF. The DNA of the CDR3 is TGTGCCAGCAGTTTGCCGGGACAGGGGGCTGTCAACTATGGCTACACCTTC.

The chain couples TRBV4-2 to TRBJ1-4, with 9 bases aligning to TRBD1. The CDR3 sequence is 16 residues long. J lost 0 bases, V lost 1 base, and 0 bases had no gene match. Per germline, CDR1 LGHNA and CDR2 YNFKEQ. The CDR3 DNA is TGTGCCAGCAGCCAAGGGGACAGGGCAACTAATGAAAAACTGTTTTTT. Amino acids: CASSQGDRATNEKLFF.

The chain recombines TRBV7-6 with TRBJ2-3; 8 bases fit TRBD2. J gave up 0 bases and V 5 bases, and 10 bases lay outside the gene matches. The CDR3 loop spans 17 amino acids. Germline V gives CDR1 SGHVS, CDR2 FNYEAQ. CDR3 nucleotide sequence: TGTGCCAGCAGCCCCGTTTATAGCGGGGCTAGCACAGATACGCAGTATTTT. Protein product: CASSPVYSGASTDTQYF.

J is TRBJ2-1 and V is TRBV27; maybe TRBD2 (5 bases). The germline V gene has CDR1 MNHEY and CDR2 SMNVEV (reference sequence). The CDR3 is 11 residues long. The V end was cut by 10 bases, the J end by 8 bases, with 12 bases between. The DNA for the CDR3 is TGTGCCACCCAACTAGTCCATGAGCAGTTCTTC. It codes for CATQLVHEQFF.

The V call is TRBV5-1, the J call TRBJ2-1, with 7 positions matching TRBD2. Germline CDR1 and CDR2: SGHRS and YFSETQ. The CDR3 contains 13 residues. With V trimmed by 7 bases and J by 3 bases, 4 bases remained unmatched. The CDR3 region is CASRPSGYNEQFF. In DNA form, the CDR3 reads TGCGCCAGCCGACCTAGCGGCTACAATGAGCAGTTCTTC.